The table lists the clone carrying this T cell receptor (beta chain) with a few counts. Its antigen is unknown. This record belongs to a study of cytomegalovirus exposure and HLA in healthy donors. Looking at the study overall: It was reported in a later analysis that the 95 to 150 validation repertoires used the same platform as the 550 to 800 first-cohort repertoires.

The method was immunoSEQ multiplex PCR; TCRdb's version includes in-frame clones alone and lacks a portion of them. This sample has 260,000 or so clones, with roughly 88% found just once. V shed 0 bases and J shed 5 bases, with 12 bases lying between them. The CDR3 contains 14 residues. The germline V gene has CDR1 SGHRS and CDR2 YFSETQ. Study-wide results and caveats: The study listed under 200 cytomegalovirus-associated TCR beta chains. First-cohort TCR clusters tended to co-occur in the 130 or so validation repertoires, a later analysis found. For most TCR sequences rarity was the rule, although some public TCRs occurred in many donors.

The sequence derives from a woman in her twenties or thirties in good health and CMV-seronegative. Material: PBMCs. This rearrangement joins TRBV5-1 to TRBJ2-7, with a tentative D call TRBD1 (5 bases). The CDR3 is CASSLARVFHEQYF. CDR3 bases: TGCGCCAGCAGCTTGGCCAGGGTGTTCCACGAGCAGTACTTC.